This T cell receptor (beta chain) was recovered during a study of T-cell reconstitution after alpha-beta-depleted transplantation in children (dated by TCRdb to the mid-2010s). Context from the whole study: Using TCR repertoire profiling, the study followed T-cell immune reconstitution in a quantitative way in children after TCRalphabeta/CD19-depleted allogeneic hematopoietic cell transplantation. Broader findings and caveats from the paper: In some patients, high TCRbeta diversity at day 60 was attributed to recipient T cells and intrathymic progenitors that had survived conditioning. Over the following months the frequencies of hyperexpanded clones went down, and after one year T-cell counts and TCRbeta diversity were mostly credited to newly produced T cells. About two months after transplant, the apparently early recovery of alphabetaT-cell counts reportedly depended on just several hundred clones that had expanded rapidly and came from non-depleted graft cells.

V loses 6 bases of germline sequence and J loses 3 bases, and the interval between the two ends is 18 bases. The CDR3 covers 14 residues, taking in both the cysteine and the phenylalanine. Here the CDR3 DNA is all that survives: 42 bases in frame from base 1. As encoded in the germline V gene, CDR1 is SQVTM while CDR2 is ANQGSEA. This clonotype was seen ten or more times. Its antigen is still unknown. No quality values exist for individual bases; no much larger clone is one base distant. Receptors were amplified or captured by PCR. The sample was run on an Illumina HiSeq 2500. Molecular barcoding was employed in the preparation of TCR libraries, with unique molecular identifiers being used to normalize TCRbeta repertoire quantification. TCRdb took the public reads, trimmed them with fastp at Q25, ran MiXCR for clone calling and kept in-frame beta chains. Rows with a matching CDR3 protein are joined into one entry that keeps the most common DNA and genes. This sample lists about 870,000 distinct CDR3 sequences; roughly 15% were detected once. The top ten clonotypes cover about 4.6% of the sample.

This specimen's treatment or condition label, per the study, means: allogeneic hematopoietic cell transplantation with graft depleted of TCRalphabeta T cells and CD19 B cells. TCRalphabeta/CD19-depleted allogeneic hematopoietic cell grafts were given to the transplant recipients, all of whom were children. The chain was built from TRBV29-1 and TRBJ2-7; the D gene cannot be named for sure. The source is a male patient under 18 who had a stem cell transplant for acute lymphoblastic leukemia, so the T cells may come from the graft donor. Source: PBMCs, mostly from graft donor cells, taken 360 days after TCRalphabeta/CD19-depleted stem cell transplant. The CDR3 sequence is CSVAPGNPNYEQYF. The bases are TGCAGCGTAGCCCCAGGAAATCCCAACTACGAGCAGTACTTC.